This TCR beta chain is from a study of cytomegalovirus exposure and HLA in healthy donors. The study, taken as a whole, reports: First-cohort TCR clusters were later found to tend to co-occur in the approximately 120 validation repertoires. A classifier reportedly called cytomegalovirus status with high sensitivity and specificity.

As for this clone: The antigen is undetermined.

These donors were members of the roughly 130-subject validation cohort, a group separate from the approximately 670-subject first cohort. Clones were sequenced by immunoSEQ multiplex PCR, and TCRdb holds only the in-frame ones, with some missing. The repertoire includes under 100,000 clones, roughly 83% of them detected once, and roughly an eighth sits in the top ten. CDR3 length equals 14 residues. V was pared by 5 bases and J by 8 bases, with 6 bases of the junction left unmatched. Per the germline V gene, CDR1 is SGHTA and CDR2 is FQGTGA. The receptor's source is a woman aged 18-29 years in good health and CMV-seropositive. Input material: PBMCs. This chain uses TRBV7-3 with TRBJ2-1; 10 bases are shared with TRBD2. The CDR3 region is CASSRGLATDEQFF. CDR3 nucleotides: TGTGCCAGCAGCCGGGGACTAGCGACGGATGAGCAGTTCTTC.